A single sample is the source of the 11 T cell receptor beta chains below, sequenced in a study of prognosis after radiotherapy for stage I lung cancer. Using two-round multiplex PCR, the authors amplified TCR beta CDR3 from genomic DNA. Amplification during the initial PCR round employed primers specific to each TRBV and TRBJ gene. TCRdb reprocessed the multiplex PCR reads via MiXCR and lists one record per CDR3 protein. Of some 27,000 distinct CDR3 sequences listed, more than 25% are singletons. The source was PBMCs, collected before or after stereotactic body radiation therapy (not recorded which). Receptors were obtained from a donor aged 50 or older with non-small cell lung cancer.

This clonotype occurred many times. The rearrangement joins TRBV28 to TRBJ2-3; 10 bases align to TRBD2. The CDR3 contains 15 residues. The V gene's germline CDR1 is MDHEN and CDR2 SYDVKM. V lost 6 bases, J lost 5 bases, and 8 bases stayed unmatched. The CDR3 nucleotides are TGTGCCAGCAGCCCTACTAGCGGGGTTGGAGATACGCAGTATTTT. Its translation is CASSPTSGVGDTQYF.

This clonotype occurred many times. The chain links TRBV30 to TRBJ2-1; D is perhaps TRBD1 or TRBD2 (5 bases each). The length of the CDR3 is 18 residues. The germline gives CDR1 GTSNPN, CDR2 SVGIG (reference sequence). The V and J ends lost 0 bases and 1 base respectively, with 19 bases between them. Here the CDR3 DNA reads TGTGCCTGGAGTGTATTCGGGGCTTTAGCTGGGTCCTACAATGAGCAGTTCTTC. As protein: CAWSVFGALAGSYNEQFF.

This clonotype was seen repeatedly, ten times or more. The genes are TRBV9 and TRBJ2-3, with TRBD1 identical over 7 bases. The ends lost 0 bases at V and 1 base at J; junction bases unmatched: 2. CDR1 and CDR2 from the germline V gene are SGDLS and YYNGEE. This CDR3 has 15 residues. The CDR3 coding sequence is TGTGCCAGCAGCGTAGGACAGGGCGGCACAGATACGCAGTATTTT. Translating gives CASSVGQGGTDTQYF.

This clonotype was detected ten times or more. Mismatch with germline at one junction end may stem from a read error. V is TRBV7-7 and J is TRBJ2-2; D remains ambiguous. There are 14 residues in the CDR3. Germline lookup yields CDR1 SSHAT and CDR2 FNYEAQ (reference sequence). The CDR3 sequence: CASSEDGNTGELFF. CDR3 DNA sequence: TGTGCTAGCAGCGAGGACGGGAACACCGGGGAGCTGTTTTTT.

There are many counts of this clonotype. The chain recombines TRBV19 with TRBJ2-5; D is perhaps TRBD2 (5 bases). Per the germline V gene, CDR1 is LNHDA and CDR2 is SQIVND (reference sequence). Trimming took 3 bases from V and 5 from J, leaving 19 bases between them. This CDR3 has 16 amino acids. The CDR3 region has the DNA TGTGCCAGTAGTATTTTAGGAGGTGCCTCGGGGGAGACCCAGTACTTC. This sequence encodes CASSILGGASGETQYF.

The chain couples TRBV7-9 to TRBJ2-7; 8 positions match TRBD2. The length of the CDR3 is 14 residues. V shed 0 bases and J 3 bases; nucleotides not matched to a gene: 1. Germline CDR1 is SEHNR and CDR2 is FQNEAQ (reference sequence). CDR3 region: CASSLAGTSYEQYF. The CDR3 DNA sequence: TGTGCCAGCAGCTTAGCGGGGACTAGCTACGAGCAGTACTTC.

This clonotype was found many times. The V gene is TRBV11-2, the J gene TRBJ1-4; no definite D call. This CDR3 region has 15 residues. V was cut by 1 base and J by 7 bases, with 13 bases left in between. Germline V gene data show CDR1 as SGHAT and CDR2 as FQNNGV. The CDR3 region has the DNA TGTGCCAGCAGCTTAGCCCCAGGCAGTGGTGAAAAACTGTTTTTT. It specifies CASSLAPGSGEKLFF.

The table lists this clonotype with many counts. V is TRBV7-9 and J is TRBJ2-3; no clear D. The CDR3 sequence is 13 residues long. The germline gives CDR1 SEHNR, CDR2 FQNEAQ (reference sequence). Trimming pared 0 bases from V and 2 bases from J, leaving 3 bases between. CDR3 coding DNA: TGTGCCAGCAGCTTAGCGGTCACAGATACGCAGTATTTT. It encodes CASSLAVTDTQYF.

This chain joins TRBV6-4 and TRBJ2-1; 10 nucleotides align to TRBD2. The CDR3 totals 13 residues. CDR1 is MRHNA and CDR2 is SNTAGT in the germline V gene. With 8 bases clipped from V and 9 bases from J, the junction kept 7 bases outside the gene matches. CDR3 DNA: TGTGCCAGCGGTCTAGCGGGAGAGAGTGAGCAGTTCTTC. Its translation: CASGLAGESEQFF.

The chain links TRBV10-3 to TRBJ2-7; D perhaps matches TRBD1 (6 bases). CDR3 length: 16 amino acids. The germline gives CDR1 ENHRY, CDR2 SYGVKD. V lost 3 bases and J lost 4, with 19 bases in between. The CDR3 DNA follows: TGTGCCATCAGTGAAGCCCCACAGACAGGATGGTACGAGCAGTACTTC. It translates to CAISEAPQTGWYEQYF.

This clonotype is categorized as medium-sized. The CDR3 loop is CASSFPGTGAEQFF. The CDR3 DNA is TGTGCCAGCAGTTTTCCCGGGACAGGGGCTGAGCAGTTCTTC. J is TRBJ2-1 and V is TRBV28, with TRBD1 identical over 10 bases. CDR3 length: 14 residues. Germline V CDR1 and CDR2: MDHEN, SYDVKM. Trimming cost V 3 bases and J 9 bases; bases outside gene matches: 5.